This T cell receptor beta chain was retrieved from a study of technical replicates of blood from a handful of donors. Assay: immunoSEQ multiplex PCR; the TCRdb copy retains only in-frame clones and omits some. The sample records about 75,000 clones, about 91% being singletons. This CDR3 has 13 residues. The germline V gene encodes CDR1 SGHDT and CDR2 YYEEEE. J gave up 3 bases and V 7 bases, and 7 bases lay outside the gene matches. Input material: T cells isolated from PBMCs. This clonotype was sampled from a human donor in good health. The chain combines TRBV5-6 with TRBJ2-7; 7 nucleotides agree with TRBD2. For the CDR3, the DNA is TGTGCCAGCGATTCGACGGGAGGCTACGAGCAGTACTTC. Its translation is CASDSTGGYEQYF.